Below are 17 T cell receptor beta chains sequenced from a single sample in a study of regulatory T cells in long-lasting Graves disease. For TCR beta, libraries came from iRepertoire HTBI primers and Arm-PCR of CDR3 regions. Each CDR3 protein is one row after TCRdb ran MiXCR on the multiplex PCR reads. The data hold almost 350,000 distinct CDR3 sequences, with roughly a fifth observed a single time. Specified time point: persistent/refractory GD, antithyroid drugs over 5 years with positive TRAb. Construction of the TCR library relied on RNA isolated from PBMCs. The sample here was peripheral blood mononuclear cells (PBMCs), taken when the disease was refractory, from a patient treated with antithyroid drugs. The receptors here all came from a female donor with Graves disease.

This clonotype was picked up many times. J is TRBJ2-7 and V is TRBV6-1, with unresolved D. Trimming removed 6 bases at V and 1 base at J, with 13 bases between. The CDR3 runs to 14 residues. Germline V gives CDR1 MNHNS, CDR2 SASEGT. The CDR3 here is CASSPGQRSYEQYF. The DNA of the CDR3 is TGTGCCAGCAGCCCCGGTCAGAGATCCTACGAGCAGTACTTC.

This clonotype has only a few counts. This chain links TRBV2 with TRBJ2-5, with 10 positions matching TRBD1. The germline V gene encodes CDR1 SNHLY and CDR2 FYNNEI. CDR3 length: 15 amino acids. With 8 bases clipped from V and 4 bases from J, the junction kept 10 bases outside the gene matches. The DNA for the CDR3 is TGTGCCAGCGGCTCCGGGACAGGGGCAGGAGAGACCCAGTACTTC. This gives the protein CASGSGTGAGETQYF.

This clonotype was observed a few times. This sequence joins TRBV13 and TRBJ1-1; D is perhaps TRBD1 (5 bases). Germline CDR1 is PRHDT and CDR2 is FYEKMQ (reference sequence). With 2 bases removed from V and 0 bases from J, the gap between germline ends came to 10 bases. There are 15 residues in the CDR3. CDR3 sequence reads: CASSLRRGMNTEAFF. In DNA, the CDR3 is TGTGCCAGCAGCTTACGTCGGGGCATGAACACTGAAGCTTTCTTT.

This clonotype was seen a handful of times. This chain uses TRBV7-2 with TRBJ1-2; no clear D. Germline CDR1 reads SGHTA; CDR2 reads FQGNSA. The CDR3 loop spans 13 amino acids. The V end lost 4 bases, the J end lost 4 bases, and 10 bases lay between the germline ends. This CDR3 reads CASSSTRGYGYTF. The DNA for the CDR3 is TGTGCCAGCAGCTCGACACGGGGCTATGGCTACACCTTC.

This clonotype appeared a few times. The chain uses TRBV6-2 or TRBV6-3 and TRBJ2-7; 8 bases align to TRBD1. V lost 2 bases, J lost 2 bases, and 11 bases stayed unmatched. Germline loops: CDR1 MNHEY, CDR2 SVGEGT. The CDR3 has 17 amino acids. The CDR3 DNA sequence: TGTGCCAGCAGTTACACCCCAGGACAGGGCGCTGCCTACGAGCAGTACTTC. Its protein product is CASSYTPGQGAAYEQYF.

V and J are TRBV5-1 and TRBJ1-1; 10 bases are shared with TRBD1. The V gene end was trimmed by 3 bases and the J gene end by 11 bases; junction bases not matched to a gene: 7. Germline-derived CDR1 and CDR2 are SGHRS and YFSETQ. The CDR3 runs 13 residues. The DNA of the CDR3 is TGCGCCAGCAGCTCGGCAGGACAGGGGGAGGCTTTCTTT. The encoded protein is CASSSAGQGEAFF.

There are many counts of this clonotype. This sequence joins TRBV11-2 and TRBJ2-7; the D gene is possibly TRBD2 (5 bases). The CDR3 is 14 residues long. V gave up 5 bases and J gave up 2 bases, with 13 bases separating them. CDR1 is SGHAT, CDR2 FQNNGV, per germline. CDR3 in amino acids: CASSPLGGAYEQYF. The CDR3 DNA follows: TGTGCCAGCAGCCCCCTTGGAGGTGCCTACGAGCAGTACTTC.

This clonotype was picked up a small number of times. This chain links TRBV5-1 with TRBJ1-2; a possible D gene is TRBD1 (5 bases). The CDR3 length is 14 residues. CDR1 and CDR2 (germline): SGHRS, YFSETQ. Between the trimmed V and J ends, which lost 0 bases and 5 bases, there was a span of 11 bases. CDR3 residues: CASSLEFRGYGYTF. DNA of the CDR3: TGCGCCAGCAGCTTGGAATTTCGGGGGTATGGCTACACCTTC. Supplemented by reference TRBV5-1 and TRBJ1-2, the full variable domain reads KAGVTQTPRYLIKTRGQQVTLSCSPISGHRSVSWYQQTPGQGLQFLFEYFSETQRNKGNFPGRFSGRQFSNSRSEMNVSTLELGDSALYLCASSLEFRGYGYTFGSGTRLTVV.

This clonotype was seen only a few times. The CDR3 DNA reads TGTGCCACCCTCAAGAGGGATACGCAGTATTTT. Its translation: CATLKRDTQYF. The V call is TRBV28, the J call TRBJ2-3; D unclear. This CDR3 comprises 11 residues. V was trimmed by 10 bases and J by 6 bases, leaving 11 bases between them. Germline loops: CDR1 MDHEN, CDR2 SYDVKM.

The rearrangement joins TRBV7-2 to TRBJ2-7, with 9 bases matching TRBD1. V trimming: 6 bases; J trimming: 6 bases; junction bases outside the gene matches: 9. CDR3 length: 14 amino acids. The germline gives CDR1 SGHTA, CDR2 FQGNSA. DNA of the CDR3: TGTGCCAGCAGGCCGACGGGACAGGGCTCCGAGCAGTACTTC. This encodes CASRPTGQGSEQYF.

The chain joins TRBV7-9 to TRBJ2-2; 14 bases map to TRBD2. Germline CDR1 and CDR2: SEHNR and FQNEAQ (reference sequence). The length of the CDR3 is 18 residues. V was pared by 8 bases and J by 7 bases, with 15 bases of the junction left unmatched. DNA for the CDR3: TGTGCCAGCCCCCCACCGGGACTAGCGGGAGTTCAGGGCGGGGAGCTGTTTTTT. As protein: CASPPPGLAGVQGGELFF.

The rearrangement joins TRBV20-1 to TRBJ2-7, with 10 positions matching TRBD2. CDR3 length equals 16 residues. Germline CDR1 is DFQATT and CDR2 is SNEGSKA (reference sequence). Trimming removed 1 base from V and 0 bases from J; junction bases left unmatched: 6. The CDR3 reads CSARGASGGSSYEQYF. CDR3 nucleotides: TGCAGTGCTAGAGGGGCTAGCGGGGGAAGCTCCTACGAGCAGTACTTC.

The genes are TRBV27 and TRBJ2-7; 8 bases agree with TRBD1. Unmatched junction bases numbered 7, after V lost 5 bases and J lost 1 base. The CDR3 is 15 amino acids. Germline-derived CDR1 and CDR2 are MNHEY and SMNVEV (reference sequence). CDR3 coding DNA: TGTGCCAGCAGTCCTCGACAGGGGAGGTCCTACGAGCAGTACTTC. Translating gives CASSPRQGRSYEQYF.

The V call is TRBV6-1, the J call TRBJ1-5, with D perhaps matching TRBD1 (6 bases). With 7 bases removed from V and 1 base from J, the gap between germline ends came to 14 bases. The germline V gene has CDR1 MNHNS and CDR2 SASEGT. This CDR3 contains 15 residues. The CDR3 DNA reads TGTGCCAGCAACCGGCAGGGGCGAAGCAATCAGCCCCAGCATTTT. Translation: CASNRQGRSNQPQHF.

A word on this clonotype: A much bigger clone sits one base away, suggesting this may be a read error. Since the CDR3 does not end with the conserved phenylalanine or tryptophan, this likely comes from a read error. The V call is TRBV5-1, the J call TRBJ2-7, with 9 bases that match TRBD1. The length of the CDR3 is 15 residues. Germline CDR1 SGHRS, CDR2 YFSETQ. J was trimmed by 5 bases and V by 4 bases; bases with no gene match: 10. CDR3 sequence: CASSLGQGKINEQYS. The CDR3 region has the DNA TGCGCCAGCAGCCTGGGACAGGGTAAGATCAACGAGCAGTACTCC.

This clonotype was detected many times. This sequence joins TRBV2 and TRBJ2-5; D unresolved. Trimming pared 1 base from V and 5 bases from J, leaving 14 bases between. This CDR3 spans 15 amino acids. From germline, CDR1 is SNHLY and CDR2 FYNNEI. CDR3 protein: CASSEGETEWETQYF. DNA of the CDR3: TGTGCCAGCAGTGAAGGGGAAACCGAGTGGGAGACCCAGTACTTC. Looking up the rest from reference TRBV2 and TRBJ2-5 gives the full variable domain: EPEVTQTPSHQVTQMGQEVILRCVPISNHLYFYWYRQILGQKVEFLVSFYNNEISEKSEIFDDQFSVERPDGSNFTLKIRSTKLEDSAMYFCASSEGETEWETQYFGPGTRLLVL.

A note on this clonotype: This may be a read error, as it is one base from a much larger clone. The V gene is TRBV7-6, the J gene TRBJ1-2, with a tentative D call TRBD1 (6 bases). Germline CDR1 SGHVS, CDR2 FNYEAQ. This CDR3 spans 12 amino acids. Trimming removed 4 bases at V and 8 bases at J, with 11 bases between. The CDR3 nucleotides read TGTGCCAGCAGCTCCGACAGGCACGGCTACACCTTC. Translation: CASSSDRHGYTF.